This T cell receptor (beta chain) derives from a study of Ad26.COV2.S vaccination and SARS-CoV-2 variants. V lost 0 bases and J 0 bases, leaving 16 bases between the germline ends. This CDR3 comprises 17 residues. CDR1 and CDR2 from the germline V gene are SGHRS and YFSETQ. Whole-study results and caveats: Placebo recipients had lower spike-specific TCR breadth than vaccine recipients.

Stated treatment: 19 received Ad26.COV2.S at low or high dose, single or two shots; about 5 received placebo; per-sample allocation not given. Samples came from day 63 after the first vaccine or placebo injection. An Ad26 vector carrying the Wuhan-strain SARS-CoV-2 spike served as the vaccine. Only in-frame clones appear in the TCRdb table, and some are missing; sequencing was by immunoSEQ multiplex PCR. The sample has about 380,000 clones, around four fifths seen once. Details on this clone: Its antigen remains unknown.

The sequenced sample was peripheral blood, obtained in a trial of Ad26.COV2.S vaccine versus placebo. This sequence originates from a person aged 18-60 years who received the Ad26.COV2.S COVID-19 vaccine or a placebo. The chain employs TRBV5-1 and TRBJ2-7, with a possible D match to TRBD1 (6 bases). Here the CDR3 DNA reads TGCGCCAGCAGCTTGGGCCAGGGGAACTTACGCTCCTACGAGCAGTACTTC. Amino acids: CASSLGQGNLRSYEQYF.